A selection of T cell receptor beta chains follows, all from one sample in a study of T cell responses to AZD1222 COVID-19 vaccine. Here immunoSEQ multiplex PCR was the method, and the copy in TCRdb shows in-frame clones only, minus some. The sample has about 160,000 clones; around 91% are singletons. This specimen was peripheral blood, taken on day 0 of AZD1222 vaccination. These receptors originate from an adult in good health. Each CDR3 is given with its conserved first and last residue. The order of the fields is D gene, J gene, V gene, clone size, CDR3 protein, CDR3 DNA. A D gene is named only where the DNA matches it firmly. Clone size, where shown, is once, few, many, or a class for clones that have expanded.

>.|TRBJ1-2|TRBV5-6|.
CASSEDRSNYGYTF
TGTGCCAGCAGCGAGGACCGGTCTAACTATGGCTACACCTTC
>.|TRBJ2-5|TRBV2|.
CASSAEQETQYF
TGTGCCAGCAGTGCCGAGCAAGAGACCCAGTACTTC
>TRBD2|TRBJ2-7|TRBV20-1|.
CSASSTSGGTYEQYF
TGCAGTGCTAGTTCTACTAGCGGGGGAACCTACGAGCAGTACTTC
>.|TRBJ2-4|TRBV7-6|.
CASSLPGGAKDIQYF
TGTGCCAGCAGCTTACCCGGGGGCGCGAAGGACATTCAGTACTTC
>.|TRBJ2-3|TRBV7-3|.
CASSSALEGDTQYF
TGTGCCAGCAGCTCCGCCCTGGAAGGAGATACGCAGTATTTT
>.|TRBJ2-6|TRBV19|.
CASSARSNSGANVLTF
TGTGCCAGTAGTGCAAGGTCGAACTCTGGGGCCAACGTCCTGACTTTC
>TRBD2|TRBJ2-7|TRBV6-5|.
CASIASGATYEQYF
TGTGCCAGCATTGCTAGCGGGGCTACCTACGAGCAGTACTTC
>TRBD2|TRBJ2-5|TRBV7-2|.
CASSLPTSGQETQYF
TGTGCCAGCAGCCTCCCGACTAGCGGCCAAGAGACCCAGTACTTC
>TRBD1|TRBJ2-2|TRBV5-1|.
CASSDRVNTGELFF
TGCGCCAGCAGCGACAGGGTTAACACCGGGGAGCTGTTTTTT
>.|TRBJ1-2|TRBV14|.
CASSQDYAAGYYGYTF
TGTGCCAGCAGCCAAGATTATGCGGCGGGATACTATGGCTACACCTTC
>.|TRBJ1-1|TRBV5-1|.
CASSLDRDTEAFF
TGCGCCAGCAGCTTGGACAGAGACACTGAAGCTTTCTTT
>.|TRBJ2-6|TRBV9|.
CASSVGSGSGANVLTF
TGTGCCAGCAGCGTAGGTTCTGGATCTGGGGCCAACGTCCTGACTTTC
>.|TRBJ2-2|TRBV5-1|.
CASSLVGTGELFF
TGCGCCAGCAGCTTGGTGGGTACCGGGGAGCTGTTTTTT
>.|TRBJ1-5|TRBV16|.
CASSQYQEASNQPQHF
TGTGCCAGCAGCCAATACCAGGAAGCTAGCAATCAGCCCCAGCATTTT
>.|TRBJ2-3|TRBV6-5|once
CASSYARQDTQYF
TGTGCCAGCAGTTACGCCCGGCAAGATACGCAGTATTTT
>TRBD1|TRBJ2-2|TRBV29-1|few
CSVLLGQGPAGELFF
TGCAGCGTCTTACTCGGACAGGGGCCCGCCGGGGAGCTGTTTTTT
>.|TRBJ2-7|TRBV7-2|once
CASSLSIAYEQYF
TGTGCCAGCAGCTTATCGATTGCCTACGAGCAGTACTTC
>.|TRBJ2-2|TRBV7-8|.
CASSLRFGANTGELFF
TGTGCCAGCAGCTTACGTTTCGGCGCGAACACCGGGGAGCTGTTTTTT
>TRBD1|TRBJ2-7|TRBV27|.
CASRGLHGQGHYYEQYF
TGTGCCAGCAGGGGGCTCCACGGACAGGGGCATTACTACGAGCAGTACTTC
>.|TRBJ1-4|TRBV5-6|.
CASSLADWGTQLNEKLFF
TGTGCCAGCAGCTTGGCCGATTGGGGGACCCAGTTAAATGAAAAACTGTTTTTT
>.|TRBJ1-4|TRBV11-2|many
CASSLLGKMGEKLFF
TGTGCCAGCAGCTTACTCGGGAAGATGGGTGAAAAACTGTTTTTT
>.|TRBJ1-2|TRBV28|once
CASKIGPERPYYGYTF
TGTGCCAGCAAAATTGGGCCCGAGAGGCCCTATTATGGCTACACCTTC
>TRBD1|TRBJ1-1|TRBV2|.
CASRGQGQAEAFF
TGTGCCAGCAGAGGCCAGGGACAGGCTGAAGCTTTCTTT
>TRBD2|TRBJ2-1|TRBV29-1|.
CSVGFSGGVNSYNEQFF
TGCAGCGTTGGGTTCAGCGGGGGGGTCAACTCCTACAATGAGCAGTTCTTC
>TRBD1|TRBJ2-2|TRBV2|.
CASSSGGNTGELFF
TGTGCCAGCAGTTCAGGGGGCAACACCGGGGAGCTGTTTTTT
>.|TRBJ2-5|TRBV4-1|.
CASSLGGEETQYF
TGCGCCAGCAGCCTAGGGGGGGAAGAGACCCAGTACTTC
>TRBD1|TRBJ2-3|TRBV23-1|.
CASTRDSRSDTQYF
TGCGCCAGCACCAGGGACAGTCGATCAGATACGCAGTATTTT
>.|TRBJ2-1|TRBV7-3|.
CASSSGPADEQFF
TGTGCCAGCAGCTCAGGCCCCGCTGATGAGCAGTTCTTC
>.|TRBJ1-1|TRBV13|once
CASGLTNTEAFF
TGTGCCAGCGGACTGACGAACACTGAAGCTTTCTTT
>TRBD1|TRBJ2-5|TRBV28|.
CASSGGTVQETQYF
TGTGCCAGCAGTGGTGGGACAGTCCAAGAGACCCAGTACTTC
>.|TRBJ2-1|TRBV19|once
CASHPGSYNEQFF
TGTGCCAGTCACCCGGGGAGCTACAATGAGCAGTTCTTC
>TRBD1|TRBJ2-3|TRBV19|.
CASSIGTGLSTDTQYF
TGTGCCAGTAGTATCGGGACAGGGTTGAGCACAGATACGCAGTATTTT
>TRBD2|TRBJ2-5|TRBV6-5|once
CASSYREEETQYF
TGTGCCAGCAGTTACCGGGAGGAGGAGACCCAGTACTTC
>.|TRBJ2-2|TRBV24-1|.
CATSEDPPGFVGELFF
TGTGCCACCAGTGAAGATCCCCCGGGTTTTGTAGGGGAGCTGTTTTTT
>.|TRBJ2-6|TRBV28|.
CASSPDSAGANVLTF
TGTGCCAGCAGTCCTGACAGTGCTGGGGCCAACGTCCTGACTTTC
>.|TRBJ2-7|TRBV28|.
CASSSRQATYEQYF
TGTGCCAGCAGTTCCAGACAGGCGACCTACGAGCAGTACTTC
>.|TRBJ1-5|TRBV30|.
CAWDEKTGLPQHF
TGTGCCTGGGACGAGAAAACAGGGCTCCCCCAGCATTTT
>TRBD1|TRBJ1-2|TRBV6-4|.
CASSSGQGNYGYTF
TGTGCCAGCAGCTCCGGACAGGGGAACTATGGCTACACCTTC
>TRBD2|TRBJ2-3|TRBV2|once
CASTTRLAGVTDTQYF
TGTGCCAGCACCACCAGGTTGGCGGGGGTCACAGATACGCAGTATTTT
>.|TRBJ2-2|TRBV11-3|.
CASSLGLGQENTGELFF
TGTGCCAGCAGCTTAGGGTTGGGGCAGGAGAACACCGGGGAGCTGTTTTTT
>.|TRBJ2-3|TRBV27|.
CASRSHGTDTQYF
TGTGCCAGCAGAAGCCATGGTACAGATACGCAGTATTTT
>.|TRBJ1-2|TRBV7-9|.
CASRNTLRASINYGYTF
TGTGCCAGCAGAAATACGCTCCGGGCTTCCATTAACTATGGCTACACCTTC
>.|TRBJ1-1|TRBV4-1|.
CASSQDWGMLNTEAFF
TGCGCCAGCAGCCAAGATTGGGGGATGCTGAACACTGAAGCTTTCTTT
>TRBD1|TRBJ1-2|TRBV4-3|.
CASSSYGTADVGYTF
TGCGCCAGCAGCTCATACGGGACAGCCGACGTCGGCTACACCTTC
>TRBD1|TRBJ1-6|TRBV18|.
CASSPLTRQGGRNSPLHF
TGTGCCAGCTCACCCTTGACGCGTCAGGGGGGGCGAAATTCACCCCTCCACTTT
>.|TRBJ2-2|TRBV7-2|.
CASSLWQGGTGELFF
TGTGCCAGCAGCTTATGGCAGGGAGGCACCGGGGAGCTGTTTTTT
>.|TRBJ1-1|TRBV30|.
CAWAWRGRHTEAFF
TGTGCCTGGGCCTGGCGGGGGCGCCACACTGAAGCTTTCTTT
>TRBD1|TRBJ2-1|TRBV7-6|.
CASSALTGNNEQFF
TGTGCCAGCAGCGCCCTGACAGGGAACAATGAGCAGTTCTTC
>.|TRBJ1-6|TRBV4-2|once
CASSQDVGNVLSPLHF
TGTGCCAGCAGCCAAGATGTCGGGAATGTTTTATCACCCCTCCACTTT
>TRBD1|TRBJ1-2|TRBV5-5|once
CASSDSRDRRVNYGYTF
TGTGCCAGCAGCGATTCAAGGGACAGGAGAGTTAACTATGGCTACACCTTC
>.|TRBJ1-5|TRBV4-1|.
CASSQEGYSNQPQHF
TGCGCCAGCAGCCAAGAGGGGTATAGCAATCAGCCCCAGCATTTT
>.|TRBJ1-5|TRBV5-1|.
CASSFKVQPQHF
TGCGCCAGCAGCTTTAAAGTTCAGCCCCAGCATTTT